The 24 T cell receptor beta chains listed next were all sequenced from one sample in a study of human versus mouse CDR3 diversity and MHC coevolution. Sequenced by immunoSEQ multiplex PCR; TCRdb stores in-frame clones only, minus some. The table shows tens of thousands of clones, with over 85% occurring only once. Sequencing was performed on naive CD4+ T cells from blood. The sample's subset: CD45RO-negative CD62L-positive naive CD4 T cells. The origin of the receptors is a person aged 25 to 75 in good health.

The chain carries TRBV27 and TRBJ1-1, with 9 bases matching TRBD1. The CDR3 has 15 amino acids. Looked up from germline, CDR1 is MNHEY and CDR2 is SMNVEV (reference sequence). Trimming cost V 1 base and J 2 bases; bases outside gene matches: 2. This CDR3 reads CASSLWTGANTEAFF. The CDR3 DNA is TGTGCCAGCAGTTTATGGACAGGGGCAAACACTGAAGCTTTCTTT.

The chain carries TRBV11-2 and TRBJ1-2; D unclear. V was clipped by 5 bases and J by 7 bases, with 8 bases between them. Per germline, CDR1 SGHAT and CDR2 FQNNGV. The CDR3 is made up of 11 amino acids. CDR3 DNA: TGTGCCAGCAGCGTTATCCGTGGCTACACCTTC. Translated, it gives CASSVIRGYTF.

This chain's CDR3 is CASSPDRVSDTQYF. Here the CDR3 DNA reads TGTGCCAGTAGTCCTGACAGGGTTTCAGATACGCAGTATTTT. The rearrangement uses TRBV19 and TRBJ2-3; TRBD1 matches 7 bases. Germline V gene lookup returns CDR1 LNHDA and CDR2 SQIVND (reference sequence). The J segment lost 4 bases and the V segment lost 5 bases, leaving 6 bases of the junction unmatched. The CDR3 has 14 amino acids.

CDR3 region: CASSSGTGTYNEQFF. CDR3 nucleotides: TGTGCCAGCAGCTCAGGGACAGGGACATACAATGAGCAGTTCTTC. The chain recombines TRBV7-3 with TRBJ2-1; 9 positions match TRBD1. The V gene's germline CDR1 is SGHTA and CDR2 FQGTGA. Trimming removed 4 bases from V and 4 bases from J; junction bases left unmatched: 5. The CDR3 spans 15 residues. Full variable domain (missing parts from reference TRBV7-3 and TRBJ2-1): GAGVSQTPSNKVTEKGKYVELRCDPISGHTALYWYRQSLGQGPEFLIYFQGTGAADDSGLPNDRFFAVRPEGSVSTLKIQRTERGDSAVYLCASSSGTGTYNEQFFGPGTRLTVL.

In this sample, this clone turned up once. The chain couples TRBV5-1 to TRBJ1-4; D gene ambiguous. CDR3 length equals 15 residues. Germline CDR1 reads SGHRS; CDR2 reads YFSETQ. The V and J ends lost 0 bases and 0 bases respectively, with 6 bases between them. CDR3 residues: CASSLDGATNEKLFF. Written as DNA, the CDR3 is TGCGCCAGCAGCTTGGACGGGGCAACTAATGAAAAACTGTTTTTT.

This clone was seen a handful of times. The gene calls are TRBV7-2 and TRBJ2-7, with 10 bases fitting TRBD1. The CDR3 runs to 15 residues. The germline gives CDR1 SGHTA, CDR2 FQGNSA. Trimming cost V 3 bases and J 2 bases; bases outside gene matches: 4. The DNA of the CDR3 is TGTGCCAGCAGCTTGGGACAGGGGTCCACCTACGAGCAGTACTTC. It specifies CASSLGQGSTYEQYF.

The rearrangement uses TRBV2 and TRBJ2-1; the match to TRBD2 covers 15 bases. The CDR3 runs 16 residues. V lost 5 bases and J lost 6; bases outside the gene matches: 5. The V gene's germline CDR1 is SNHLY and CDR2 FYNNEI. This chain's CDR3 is CASSPSGLAGGNEQFF. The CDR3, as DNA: TGTGCCAGCAGTCCCTCGGGACTAGCGGGGGGCAATGAGCAGTTCTTC.

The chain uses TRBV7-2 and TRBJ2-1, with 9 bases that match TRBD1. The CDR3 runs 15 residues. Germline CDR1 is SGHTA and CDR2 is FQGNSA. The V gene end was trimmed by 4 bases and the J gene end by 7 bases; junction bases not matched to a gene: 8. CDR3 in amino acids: CASSSGQGFMNEQFF. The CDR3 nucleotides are TGTGCCAGCAGCTCGGGACAGGGATTCATGAATGAGCAGTTCTTC.

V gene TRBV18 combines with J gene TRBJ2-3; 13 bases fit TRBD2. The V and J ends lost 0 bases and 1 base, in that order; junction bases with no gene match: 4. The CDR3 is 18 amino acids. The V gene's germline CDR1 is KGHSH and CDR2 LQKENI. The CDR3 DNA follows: TGTGCCAGCTCACCACCGGGTACTAGCGGGAGGGGCACAGATACGCAGTATTTT. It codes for CASSPPGTSGRGTDTQYF.

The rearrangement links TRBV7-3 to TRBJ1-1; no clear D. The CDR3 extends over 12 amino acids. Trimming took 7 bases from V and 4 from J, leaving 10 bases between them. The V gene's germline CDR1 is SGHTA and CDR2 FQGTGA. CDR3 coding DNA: TGTGCCAGCAAAGGTGAGGGCACTGAAGCTTTCTTT. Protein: CASKGEGTEAFF.

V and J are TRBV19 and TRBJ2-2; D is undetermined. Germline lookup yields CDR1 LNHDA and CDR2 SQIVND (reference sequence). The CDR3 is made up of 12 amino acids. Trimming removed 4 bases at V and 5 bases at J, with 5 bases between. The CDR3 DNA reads TGTGCCAGTAGTACCGAGACCGGGGAGCTGTTTTTT. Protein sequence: CASSTETGELFF.

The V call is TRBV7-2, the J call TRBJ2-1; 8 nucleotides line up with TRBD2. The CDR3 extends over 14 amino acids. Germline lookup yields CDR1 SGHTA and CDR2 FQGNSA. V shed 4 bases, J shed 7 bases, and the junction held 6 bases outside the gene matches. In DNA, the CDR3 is TGTGCCAGCAGCTCCCGCCGGGGGGGGAATGAGCAGTTCTTC. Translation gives CASSSRRGGNEQFF.

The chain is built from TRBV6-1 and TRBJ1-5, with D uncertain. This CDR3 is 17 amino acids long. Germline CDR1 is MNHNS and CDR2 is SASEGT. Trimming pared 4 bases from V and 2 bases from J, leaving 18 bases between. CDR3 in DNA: TGTGCCAGCAGTGCCACATCGATTAATCTTGGCAATCAGCCCCAGCATTTT. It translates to CASSATSINLGNQPQHF.

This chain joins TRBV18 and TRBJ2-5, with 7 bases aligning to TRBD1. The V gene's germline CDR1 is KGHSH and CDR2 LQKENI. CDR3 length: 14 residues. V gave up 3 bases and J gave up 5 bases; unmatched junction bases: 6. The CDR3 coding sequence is TGTGCCAGCTCACCGACAGGGTATGGGGAGACCCAGTACTTC. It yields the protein CASSPTGYGETQYF.

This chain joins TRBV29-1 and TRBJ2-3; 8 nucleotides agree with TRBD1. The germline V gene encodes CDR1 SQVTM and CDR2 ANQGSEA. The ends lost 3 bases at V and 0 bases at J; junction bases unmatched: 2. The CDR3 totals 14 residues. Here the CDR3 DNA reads TGCAGCGTTGATCGGACAGGGAGCACAGATACGCAGTATTTT. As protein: CSVDRTGSTDTQYF.

The CDR3 DNA reads TGTGCCAGCTCTCGGTTGGGACAGTATCAGCCCCAGCATTTT. Amino acids: CASSRLGQYQPQHF. The rearrangement joins TRBV18 to TRBJ1-5; 7 bases fit TRBD1. The CDR3 spans 14 residues. The junction had 7 bases not matched to a gene; V was cut back by 6 bases and J by 5 bases. Per germline, CDR1 KGHSH and CDR2 LQKENI.

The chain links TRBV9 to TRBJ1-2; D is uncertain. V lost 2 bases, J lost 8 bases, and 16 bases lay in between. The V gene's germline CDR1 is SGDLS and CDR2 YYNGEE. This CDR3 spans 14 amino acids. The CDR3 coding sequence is TGTGCCAGCAGCGTGAGAAGCGGGTCTGGGGGCTACACCTTC. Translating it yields CASSVRSGSGGYTF.

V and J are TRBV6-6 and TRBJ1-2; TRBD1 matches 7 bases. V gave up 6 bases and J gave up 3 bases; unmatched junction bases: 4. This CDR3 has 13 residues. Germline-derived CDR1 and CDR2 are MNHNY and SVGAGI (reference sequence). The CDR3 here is CASSHGTDYGYTF. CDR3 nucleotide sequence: TGTGCCAGCAGCCACGGGACAGACTATGGCTACACCTTC.

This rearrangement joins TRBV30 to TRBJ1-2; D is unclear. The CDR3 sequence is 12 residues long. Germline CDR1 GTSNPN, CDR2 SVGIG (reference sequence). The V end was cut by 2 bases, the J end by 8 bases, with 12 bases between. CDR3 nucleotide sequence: TGTGCCTGGAGTACTCAGAGCGAGGGCTACACCTTC. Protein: CAWSTQSEGYTF.

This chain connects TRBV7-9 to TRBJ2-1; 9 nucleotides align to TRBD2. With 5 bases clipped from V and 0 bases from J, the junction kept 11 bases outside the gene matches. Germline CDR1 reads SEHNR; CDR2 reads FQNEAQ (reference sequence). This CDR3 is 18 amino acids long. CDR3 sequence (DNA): TGTGCCAGCAGCGATGACATAGCGGGAGAACACTCCTACAATGAGCAGTTCTTC. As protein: CASSDDIAGEHSYNEQFF.

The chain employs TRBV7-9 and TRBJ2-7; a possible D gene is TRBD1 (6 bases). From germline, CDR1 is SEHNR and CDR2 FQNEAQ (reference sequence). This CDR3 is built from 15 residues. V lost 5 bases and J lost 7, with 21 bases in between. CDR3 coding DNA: TGTGCCAGCAGCCCTGCACGGGACATCACGGGAGAGCAGTACTTC. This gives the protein CASSPARDITGEQYF.

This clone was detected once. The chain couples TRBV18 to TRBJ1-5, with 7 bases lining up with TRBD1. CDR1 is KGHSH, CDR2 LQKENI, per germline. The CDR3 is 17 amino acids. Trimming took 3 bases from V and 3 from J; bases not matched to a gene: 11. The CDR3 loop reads CASSPAVGTADNQPQHF. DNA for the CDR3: TGTGCCAGCTCACCGGCTGTAGGGACAGCGGACAATCAGCCCCAGCATTTT.

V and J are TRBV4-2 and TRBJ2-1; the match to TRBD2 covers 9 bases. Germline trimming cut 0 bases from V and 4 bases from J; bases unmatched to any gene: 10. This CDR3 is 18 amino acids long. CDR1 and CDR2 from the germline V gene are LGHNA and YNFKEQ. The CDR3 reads CASSQDLGRGGFYNEQFF. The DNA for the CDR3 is TGTGCCAGCAGCCAAGATCTGGGGCGGGGGGGTTTTTACAATGAGCAGTTCTTC.

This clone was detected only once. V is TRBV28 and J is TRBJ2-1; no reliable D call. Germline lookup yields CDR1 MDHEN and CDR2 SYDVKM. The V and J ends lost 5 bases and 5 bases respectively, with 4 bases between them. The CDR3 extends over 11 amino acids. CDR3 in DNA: TGTGCCAGCAGTCCGGACAATGAGCAGTTCTTC. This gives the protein CASSPDNEQFF.